A selection of T cell receptor beta chains follows, all from one sample in a study of blood T cell repertoires in COVID-19. Libraries were prepared by immunoSEQ multiplex PCR; TCRdb keeps only in-frame clonotypes and omits some of them. The sample includes about 300,000 clones, over 75% seen only once; the top ten take over 3.5%. The sample comprised PBMCs or T cells enriched from blood (not recorded which). The receptors come from a young man who had recovered from COVID-19. Each CDR3 is given with its conserved first and last residue. The D gene is left open where the match is weak.

CDR3,J,D,V
CASSQETGKDTEAFF,TRBJ1-1,NA,TRBV14
CASSRSAVSTDTQYF,TRBJ2-3,NA,TRBV18
CASTLGVSGNTIYF,TRBJ1-3,NA,TRBV7-2
CASRNQQVNYGYTF,TRBJ1-2,NA,TRBV6-6
CASSLTRWGDGYTF,TRBJ1-2,NA,TRBV5-1
CASSLDPLLGGHGTGELFF,TRBJ2-2,TRBD2,TRBV11-3
CAISESTGPGALIYQPQHF,TRBJ1-5,NA,TRBV10-3
CASSVRSGSGNTIYF,TRBJ1-3,NA,TRBV9
CASSIGGNRVAHEQYF,TRBJ2-7,NA,TRBV19
CASSSPGTGGLNTEAFF,TRBJ1-1,TRBD1,TRBV7-9
CASSSKFSGGADTEAFF,TRBJ1-1,NA,TRBV19
CASSHGTSGGPGNEQFF,TRBJ2-1,TRBD2,TRBV7-9
CATSDLNFYGYTF,TRBJ1-2,NA,TRBV24-1
CASSGPSGGTYNEQFF,TRBJ2-1,TRBD2,TRBV10-1
CASSLVVAGTDTQYF,TRBJ2-3,NA,TRBV11-2
CASSPDSSNEKLFF,TRBJ1-4,NA,TRBV18
CASRGKALPVTDTQYF,TRBJ2-3,NA,TRBV2
CATSGLRSGLAGETSYEQYF,TRBJ2-7,TRBD2,TRBV24-1
CASTSGQGGILNTDTQYF,TRBJ2-3,TRBD2,TRBV27
CASSPSGRARQYF,TRBJ2-3,TRBD2,TRBV12-3/TRBV12-4
CASSIRDYSYEQYF,TRBJ2-7,TRBD2,TRBV6-5
CASSFYWQAPYNEQFF,TRBJ2-1,NA,TRBV5-1
CASSHTAPGVDEKLFF,TRBJ1-4,NA,TRBV4-1
CASSRNPGLAELAHEQYF,TRBJ2-7,TRBD2,TRBV5-1
CSVGGGYEQYF,TRBJ2-7,NA,TRBV29-1
CASSQGQDYEAFF,TRBJ1-1,NA,TRBV4-1
CASSPSRGVSYEQYF,TRBJ2-7,NA,TRBV28
CAWSVRQGNQPQHF,TRBJ1-5,TRBD1,TRBV30
CASSGGLAGVGETQYF,TRBJ2-5,TRBD2,TRBV7-6
CASSEYYGNQPQHF,TRBJ1-5,NA,TRBV6-1
CASSTGQGDKNIQYF,TRBJ2-4,TRBD1,TRBV5-1
CSVEDLGAEQFF,TRBJ2-1,NA,TRBV29-1
CASRSADRGSPLHF,TRBJ1-6,NA,TRBV5-4
CASSPPAGGQETQYF,TRBJ2-5,TRBD1,TRBV18
CASLGTTNEQFF,TRBJ2-1,NA,TRBV7-9
CASSEYRGWNQPQHF,TRBJ1-5,TRBD1,TRBV2
CASSLVGTGTNIQYF,TRBJ2-4,NA,TRBV5-4
CASSLVFRGSGNTIYF,TRBJ1-3,NA,TRBV5-5
CASSSDGQGQEAQYF,TRBJ2-5,NA,TRBV5-4
CASSIPTLPFYGYTF,TRBJ1-2,NA,TRBV19
CSVEEESWYDGYTF,TRBJ1-2,NA,TRBV29-1
CASSLGWEGSYEQYF,TRBJ2-7,TRBD2,TRBV7-2
CASSTQAIRTSTDTQYF,TRBJ2-3,NA,TRBV19
CASSEGTKDTGELFF,TRBJ2-2,TRBD2,TRBV6-4
CASSLSAFSSYNEQFF,TRBJ2-1,NA,TRBV28
CASSFSPGLADTGELFF,TRBJ2-2,TRBD2,TRBV5-1
CASSHPTGGVDTGELFF,TRBJ2-2,TRBD2,TRBV7-6
CASSPRSYEQYF,TRBJ2-7,NA,TRBV18
CASSPREGREQFF,TRBJ2-1,TRBD2,TRBV19
CASSTPPYRGQTIEAFF,TRBJ1-1,NA,TRBV19
CASSSPSGRLNNEQFF,TRBJ2-1,NA,TRBV7-9
CASSLTASGDQETQYF,TRBJ2-5,TRBD2,TRBV6-5
CASSPIGQGPHGYTF,TRBJ1-2,TRBD1,TRBV3-1/TRBV3-2
CASSLRESYEQYF,TRBJ2-7,NA,TRBV27
CASTTGQKNTEAFF,TRBJ1-1,TRBD1,TRBV11-2